This is a list of T cell receptor beta chains from one sample in a study of blood T cells in healthy people across ages. TCRdb reprocessed the 5' RACE reads via MiXCR and lists one record per CDR3 protein. The table has about 2 million distinct CDR3 sequences, approximately 50% seen once; the top ten hold around 2.1%. Material for sequencing was blood. Receptors originate from a woman between 40 and 50 years old in good health. CDR3s leave out the opening cysteine and the closing phenylalanine or tryptophan. Some rows have no size entry. The others give once, few or many, or a class for an expanded clone.

V gene	J gene	clone size	CDR3 protein
TRBV7-2	TRBJ2-3	few	ASSLWEESTDTQY
TRBV20-1	TRBJ2-5	.	SATLGLAGVQETQY
TRBV5-6	.	few	ASSLDPGFRETQY
TRBV5-6	TRBJ1-2	.	ASSFRNRQGNYGYT
TRBV5-1	TRBJ1-2	.	ASSRTADRAGGYT
TRBV6-5	TRBJ1-2	.	ASSYGRGRASGYT
TRBV7-8	TRBJ2-1	.	ASSHLPGQGSGETQF
TRBV12-3/TRBV12-4	TRBJ1-1	.	ASSVRGQKTEAF
TRBV9	TRBJ1-2	few	ASSVDGDYGYT
TRBV7-9	TRBJ2-3	.	AVKRVSTDTQY
TRBV11-1	TRBJ1-2	.	ASSDPGRANYGYT
TRBV4-2	TRBJ2-3	once	ASSQDLSGGAEDTQY
TRBV7-2	TRBJ2-3	.	ASSDRQGGKSDTQY
TRBV11-2	TRBJ2-7	.	ASSLDRQIEQY
TRBV13	TRBJ2-3	once	ACSSGRSTSGWSAY
TRBV28	TRBJ1-5	.	ASSFIRDRLSQPQH
TRBV27	TRBJ1-1	.	ASSFPGVDTEAF
TRBV27	TRBJ2-3	few	ASSFSWGTLQY
TRBV12-3/TRBV12-4	TRBJ1-2	.	ASSLRSGPIPRSYT